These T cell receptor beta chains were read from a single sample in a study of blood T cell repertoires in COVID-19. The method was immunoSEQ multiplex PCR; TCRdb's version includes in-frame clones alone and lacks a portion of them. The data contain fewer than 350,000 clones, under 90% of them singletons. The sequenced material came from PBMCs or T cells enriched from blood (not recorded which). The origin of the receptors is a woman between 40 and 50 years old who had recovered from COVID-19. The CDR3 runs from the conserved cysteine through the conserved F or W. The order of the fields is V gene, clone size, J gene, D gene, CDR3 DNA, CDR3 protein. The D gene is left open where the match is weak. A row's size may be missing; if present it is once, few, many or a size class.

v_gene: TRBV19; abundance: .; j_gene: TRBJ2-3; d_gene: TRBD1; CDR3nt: TGTGCCAGTAGTATGTGGACAGGGGGCGATACGCAGTATTTT; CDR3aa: CASSMWTGGDTQYF
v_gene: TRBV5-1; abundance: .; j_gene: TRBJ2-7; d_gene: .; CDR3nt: TGCGCCAGCAGCTTACAGGGCGAGCAGTACTTC; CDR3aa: CASSLQGEQYF
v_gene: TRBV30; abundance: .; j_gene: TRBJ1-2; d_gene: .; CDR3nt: TGTGCCTGGAGTGTTCGGGGGGCGCTTTCTAACTATGGCTACACCTTC; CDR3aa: CAWSVRGALSNYGYTF
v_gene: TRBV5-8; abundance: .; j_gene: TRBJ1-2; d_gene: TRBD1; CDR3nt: TGTGCCAGCAGCTCCCGGACAGGGGACTATGGCTACACCTTC; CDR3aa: CASSSRTGDYGYTF
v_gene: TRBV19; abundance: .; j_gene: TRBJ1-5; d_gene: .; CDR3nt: TGTGCCAGTACCGAGCAGGTTAATAGCAATCAGCCCCAGCATTTT; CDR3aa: CASTEQVNSNQPQHF
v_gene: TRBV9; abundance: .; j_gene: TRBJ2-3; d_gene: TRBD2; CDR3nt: TGTGCCAGCAGCGTAGGTAGCGGGGGAGCGAAATCCGATACGCAGTATTTT; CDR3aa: CASSVGSGGAKSDTQYF
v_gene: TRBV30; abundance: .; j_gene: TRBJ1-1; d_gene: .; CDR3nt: TGTGCCTGGAGGGGGGGGGATTGGAACACTGAAGCTTTCTTT; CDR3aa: CAWRGGDWNTEAFF
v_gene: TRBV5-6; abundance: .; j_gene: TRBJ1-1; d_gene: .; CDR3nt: TGTGCCAGCAGCTTGAAAGGGGGCACTGAAGCTTTCTTT; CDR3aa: CASSLKGGTEAFF
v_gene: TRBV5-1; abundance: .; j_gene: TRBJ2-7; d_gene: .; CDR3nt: TGCGCCAGCAGCTTGGGGACAGCCTTGAGGGAGCAGTACTTC; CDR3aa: CASSLGTALREQYF
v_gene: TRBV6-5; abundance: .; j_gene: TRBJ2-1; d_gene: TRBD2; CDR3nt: TGTGCCAGCAGACTAGCGGGAGGGTCCAATGAGCAGTTCTTC; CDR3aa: CASRLAGGSNEQFF
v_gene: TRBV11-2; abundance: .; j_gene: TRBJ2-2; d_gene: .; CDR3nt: TGTGCCAGCAGCTTACGGCTAGGGGACACCGGGGAGCTGTTTTTT; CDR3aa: CASSLRLGDTGELFF
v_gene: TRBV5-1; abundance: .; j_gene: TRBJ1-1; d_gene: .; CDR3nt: TGCGCCAGCAGCTTGGACGCGCCCAACACTGAAGCTTTCTTT; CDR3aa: CASSLDAPNTEAFF
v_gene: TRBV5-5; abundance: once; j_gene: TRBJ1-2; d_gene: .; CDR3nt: TGTGCCAGCAGCTTTGAGTACACAGCTAACTATGGCTACACCTTC; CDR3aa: CASSFEYTANYGYTF
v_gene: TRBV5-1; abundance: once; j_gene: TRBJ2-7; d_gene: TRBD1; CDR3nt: TGCGCCAGCAGCCAACAGGGGTACGAGCAGTACTTC; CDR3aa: CASSQQGYEQYF
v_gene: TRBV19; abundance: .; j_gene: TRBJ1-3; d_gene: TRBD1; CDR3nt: TGTGCCAGTAGTAGAGCCGGGACAGTAATTTCTGGAAACACCATATATTTT; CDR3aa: CASSRAGTVISGNTIYF
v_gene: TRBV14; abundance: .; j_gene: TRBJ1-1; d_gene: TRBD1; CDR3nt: TGTGCCAGCAGCCCCACGGGACAGGGCTTCGGCACTGAAGCTTTCTTT; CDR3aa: CASSPTGQGFGTEAFF
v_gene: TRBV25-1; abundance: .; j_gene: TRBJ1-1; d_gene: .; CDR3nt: TGTGCCAGCAGTCGAAGGGGAAGTTCCGAAGCTTTCTTT; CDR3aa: CASSRRGSSEAFF
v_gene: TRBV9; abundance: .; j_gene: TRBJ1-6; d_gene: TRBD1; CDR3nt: TGTGCCAGCAGCGCATCCGGACAGGATAATTCACCCCTCCACTTT; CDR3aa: CASSASGQDNSPLHF
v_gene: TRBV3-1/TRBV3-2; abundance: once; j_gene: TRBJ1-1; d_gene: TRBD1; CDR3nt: TGTGCCAGCAGCCACCCTGAAAGGGGGCCTGAAGCTTTCTTT; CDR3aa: CASSHPERGPEAFF
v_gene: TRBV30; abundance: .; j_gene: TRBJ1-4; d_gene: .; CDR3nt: TGTGCCTGGAGTGGGGGGGTTAATGAAAAACTGTTTTTT; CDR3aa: CAWSGGVNEKLFF
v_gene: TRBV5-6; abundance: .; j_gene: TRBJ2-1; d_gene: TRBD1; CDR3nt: TGTGCCAGCAGCTTGACGGGACAGCTGTTCTTC; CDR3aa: CASSLTGQLFF
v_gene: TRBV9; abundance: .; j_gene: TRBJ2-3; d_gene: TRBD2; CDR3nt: TGTGCCAGCAGCGCCCGGACTAGCGGTAACACAGATACGCAGTATTTT; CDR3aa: CASSARTSGNTDTQYF
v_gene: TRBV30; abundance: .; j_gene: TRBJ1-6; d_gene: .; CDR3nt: TGTGCCTGGAGTGTTCAGGGGCCGGATAATTCACCCCTCCACTTT; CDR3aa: CAWSVQGPDNSPLHF
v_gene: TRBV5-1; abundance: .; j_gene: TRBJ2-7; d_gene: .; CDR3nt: TGCGCCAGCAGCCCGGGGAATAGCGGCACCTACGAGCAGTACTTC; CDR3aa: CASSPGNSGTYEQYF
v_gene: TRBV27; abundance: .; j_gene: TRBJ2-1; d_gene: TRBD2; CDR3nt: TGTGCCAGCAGTTTAAAACGGGGGGGGTATTACAATGAGCAGTTCTTC; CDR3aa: CASSLKRGGYYNEQFF
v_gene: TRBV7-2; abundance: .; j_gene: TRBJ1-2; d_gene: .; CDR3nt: TGTGCCAGCAGCTTAGGCCCAGGGGAGGGTGGCTACACCTTC; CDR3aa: CASSLGPGEGGYTF
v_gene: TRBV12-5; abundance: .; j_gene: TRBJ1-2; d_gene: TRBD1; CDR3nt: TGTGCTAGTGGTTTGGTACAGCAAGGGGGCGCTACGGGAATTGGCTACACCTTC; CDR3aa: CASGLVQQGGATGIGYTF
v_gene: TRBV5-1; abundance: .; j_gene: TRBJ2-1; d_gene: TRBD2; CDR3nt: TGCGCCAGCAGCTTACCAGCTTCCGGGACTAGCGGCTCCTACAATGAGCAGTTCTTC; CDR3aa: CASSLPASGTSGSYNEQFF
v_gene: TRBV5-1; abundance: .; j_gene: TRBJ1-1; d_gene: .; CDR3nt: TGCGCCAGCAGCCCCGACATGACTGAAGCTTTCTTT; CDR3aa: CASSPDMTEAFF
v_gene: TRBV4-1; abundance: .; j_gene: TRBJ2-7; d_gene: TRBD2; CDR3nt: TGCGCCAGCAGCCGGTCTTCCCCGACTAGCGGGAGTAGCGAGCAGTACTTC; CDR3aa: CASSRSSPTSGSSEQYF
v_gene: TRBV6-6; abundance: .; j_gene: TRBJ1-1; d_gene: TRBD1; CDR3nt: TGTGCCAGCAGCACAGGGGTTTGGGGCACTGAAGCTTTCTTT; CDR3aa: CASSTGVWGTEAFF
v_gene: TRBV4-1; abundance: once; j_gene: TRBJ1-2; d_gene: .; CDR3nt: TGCGCCAGCAGCCAAGGCTACCGGGTCCCTAACTCGGGCTACACCTTC; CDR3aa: CASSQGYRVPNSGYTF
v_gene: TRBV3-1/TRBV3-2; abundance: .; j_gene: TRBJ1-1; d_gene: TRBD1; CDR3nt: TGTGCCAGCACCCAGGGGGACAGGGGGATACCTGAAGCTTTCTTT; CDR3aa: CASTQGDRGIPEAFF
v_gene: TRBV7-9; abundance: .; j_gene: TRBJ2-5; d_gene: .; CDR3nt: TGTGCCAGCAGCTTAGACCGGGGAAACACTAAAGAGACCCAGTACTTC; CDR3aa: CASSLDRGNTKETQYF
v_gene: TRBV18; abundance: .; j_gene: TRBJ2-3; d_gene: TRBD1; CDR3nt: TGTGCCAGCTCACCGCGGGACAGGTCCACAGATACGCAGTATTTT; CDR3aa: CASSPRDRSTDTQYF
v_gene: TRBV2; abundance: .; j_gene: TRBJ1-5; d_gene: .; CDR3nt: TGTGCCAGCAGTGGCGGGGGGGCCGGCAATCAGCCCCAGCATTTT; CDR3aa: CASSGGGAGNQPQHF
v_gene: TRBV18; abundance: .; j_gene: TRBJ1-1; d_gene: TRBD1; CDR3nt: TGTGCCAGCTCACCACCTTCGGGCAGACCAGACAGGGGGCGAACTGAAGCTTTCTTT; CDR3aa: CASSPPSGRPDRGRTEAFF
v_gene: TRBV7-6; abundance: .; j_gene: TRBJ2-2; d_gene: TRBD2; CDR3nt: TGTGCCAGCAGCTTGAGCGGGAGGGGAACCGGGGAGCTGTTTTTT; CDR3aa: CASSLSGRGTGELFF
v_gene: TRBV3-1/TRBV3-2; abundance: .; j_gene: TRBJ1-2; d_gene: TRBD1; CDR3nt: TGTGCCAGCAGTCGTCGGACAGGGGTGGACTATGGCTACACCTTC; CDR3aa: CASSRRTGVDYGYTF
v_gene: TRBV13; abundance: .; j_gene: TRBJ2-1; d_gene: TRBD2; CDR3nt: TGTGCCAGCAGCGAACGGGGGGGGTCCTACAATGAGCAGTTCTTC; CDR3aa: CASSERGGSYNEQFF
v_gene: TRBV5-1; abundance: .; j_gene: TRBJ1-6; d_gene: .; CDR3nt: TGCGCCAGCAGCTCAGACCCGACGGGTTCACCCCTCCACTTT; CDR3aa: CASSSDPTGSPLHF
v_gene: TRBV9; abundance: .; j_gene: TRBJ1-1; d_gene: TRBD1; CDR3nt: TGTGCCAGCAGCCCAGGTCTCGGGACAGAATCCACTGAAGCTTTCTTT; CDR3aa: CASSPGLGTESTEAFF
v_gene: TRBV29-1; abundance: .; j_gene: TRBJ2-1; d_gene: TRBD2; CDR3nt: TGCAGCGTTGAAGATCCTAGCGGGAGGGCCCACAATGAGCAGTTCTTC; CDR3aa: CSVEDPSGRAHNEQFF
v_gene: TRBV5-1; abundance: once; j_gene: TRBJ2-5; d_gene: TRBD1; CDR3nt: TGCGCCAGCAGCTTGCAGGGGGCCGAGACCCAGTACTTC; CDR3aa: CASSLQGAETQYF
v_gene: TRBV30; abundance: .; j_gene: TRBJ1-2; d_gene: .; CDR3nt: TGTGCCTGGACCAGGGGTGATGGCTACACCTTC; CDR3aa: CAWTRGDGYTF
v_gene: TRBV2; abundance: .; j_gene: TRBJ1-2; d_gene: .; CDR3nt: TGTGCCAGCAGTCGAACAGGGTACTATGGCTACACCTTC; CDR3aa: CASSRTGYYGYTF
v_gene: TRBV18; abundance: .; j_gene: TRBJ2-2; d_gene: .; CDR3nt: TGTGCCAGCTCACCGGGGAGTTCCGGGGAGCTGTTTTTT; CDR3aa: CASSPGSSGELFF
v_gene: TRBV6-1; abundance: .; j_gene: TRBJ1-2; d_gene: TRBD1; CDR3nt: TGTGCCAGCAGTGTAACCCACCGAACAGGGACAGGGTTCGGCTACACCTTC; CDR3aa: CASSVTHRTGTGFGYTF
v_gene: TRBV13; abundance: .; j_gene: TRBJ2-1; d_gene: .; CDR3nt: TGTGCCAGCAGCCCAAGTCGTAGTAGCGGATACAATGAGCAGTTCTTC; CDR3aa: CASSPSRSSGYNEQFF
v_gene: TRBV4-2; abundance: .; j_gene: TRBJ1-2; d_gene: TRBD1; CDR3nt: TGTGCCAGCAGCCAAGGTATAACGATACAGGGGGCGCAGGACTATGGCTACACCTTC; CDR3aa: CASSQGITIQGAQDYGYTF
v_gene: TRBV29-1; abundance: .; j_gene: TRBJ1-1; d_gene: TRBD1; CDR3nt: TGCAGCGGGGGGGTCTTCGGACAGGGCACTGAAGCTTTCTTT; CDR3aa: CSGGVFGQGTEAFF
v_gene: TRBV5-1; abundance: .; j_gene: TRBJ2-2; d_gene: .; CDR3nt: TGCGCCAGCAGCTTCATAAGGGGTGACACCGGGGAGCTGTTTTTT; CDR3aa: CASSFIRGDTGELFF
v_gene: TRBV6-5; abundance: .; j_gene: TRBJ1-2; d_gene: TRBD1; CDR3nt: TGTGCCAGCAGTTCCCTACAGGGGGACTATGGCTACACCTTC; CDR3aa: CASSSLQGDYGYTF
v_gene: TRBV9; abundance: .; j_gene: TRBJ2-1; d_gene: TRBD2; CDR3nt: TGTGCCAGCAGCGGACTAGCGGGAGATGAGCAGTTCTTC; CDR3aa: CASSGLAGDEQFF
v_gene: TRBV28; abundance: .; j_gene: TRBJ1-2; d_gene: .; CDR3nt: TGTGCCAGCAGGGACACCCCATATAACTATGGCTACACCTTC; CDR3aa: CASRDTPYNYGYTF
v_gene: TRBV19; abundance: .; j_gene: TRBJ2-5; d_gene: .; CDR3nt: TGTGCCAGTAGTAATGGCAGACAAGAGACCCAGTACTTC; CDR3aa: CASSNGRQETQYF
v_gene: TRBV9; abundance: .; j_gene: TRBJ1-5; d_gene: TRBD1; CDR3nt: TGTGCCAGCAGCGTATCGGCAGGGGGCAGTCAGCCCCAGCATTTT; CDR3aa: CASSVSAGGSQPQHF